Presented here are 12 T cell receptor beta chains from one specimen sequenced in a study of early T cells in non-severe SARS-CoV-2 infection. TCRdb re-called the 5' RACE reads with MiXCR, one entry per CDR3 protein. The profile shows approximately 70,000 distinct CDR3 sequences, about an eighth of them singletons. Specimen: whole blood, collected at baseline. The receptors stem from an adult who was a healthcare worker with PCR-confirmed SARS-CoV-2 infection or an uninfected control (not recorded which).

This clonotype was observed a few times. V and J are TRBV12-3 or TRBV12-4 and TRBJ2-1; TRBD1 aligns across 8 bases. CDR3 length: 16 amino acids. J was trimmed by 4 bases and V by 5 bases; bases with no gene match: 10. The DNA of the CDR3 is TGTGCCAGCAGTAACCGAGGGGGGACAGGTTACAATGAGCAGTTCTTC. Amino acids: CASSNRGGTGYNEQFF.

In the case of this clonotype: This may arise from a read error, as a much more abundant clone is one base away. The chain recombines TRBV20-1 with TRBJ2-3; possible D gene TRBD2, 6 bases. CDR1 is DFQATT and CDR2 is SNEGSKA in the germline V gene (reference sequence). V dropped 2 bases and J dropped 0 bases, with 12 bases sitting between them. This CDR3 comprises 15 residues. Written as DNA, the CDR3 is TGCAGTGCTAGACAAGACGGGGGAAGCACAGATACGCAGTATTTT. Amino acids: CSARQDGGSTDTQYF.

This clonotype was seen a handful of times. V usage is TRBV11-3 and J usage is TRBJ2-3; D remains ambiguous. The germline CDR1 and CDR2 sequences are SGHNT and YENEEA. The CDR3 sequence is 12 residues long. V was trimmed by 1 base and J by 3 bases, leaving 2 bases between them. CDR3 amino acids: CASSLGTDTQYF. In DNA, the CDR3 is TGTGCCAGCAGCTTAGGTACAGATACGCAGTATTTT.

This clonotype was picked up many times. J is TRBJ1-5 and V is TRBV25-1; TRBD1 might be the D (5 bases). This CDR3 is 16 amino acids long. The V gene lost 3 bases and the J gene lost 2 bases, with 14 bases spanning the gap. Germline V gene sequence: CDR1 MGHDK, CDR2 SYGVNS. In DNA form, the CDR3 reads TGTGCCAGCAGTGAGGCAGGGTCGTCTGGCAATCAGCCCCAGCATTTT. This sequence encodes CASSEAGSSGNQPQHF.

This clonotype occurred a few times. The rearrangement uses TRBV19 and TRBJ1-5; D gene unclear. This CDR3 contains 15 residues. V lost 3 bases to trimming and J lost 0 bases, with 9 bases between them. Germline CDR1 LNHDA, CDR2 SQIVND (reference sequence). CDR3 nucleotides: TGTGCCAGTAGTATCGGTACTCCTAGCAATCAGCCCCAGCATTTT. Its protein product is CASSIGTPSNQPQHF.

The chain has TRBV7-2 and TRBJ2-5; D is uncertain. Between the trimmed V and J ends, which lost 5 bases and 5 bases, there was a span of 15 bases. Germline CDR1 and CDR2: SGHTA and FQGNSA. CDR3 size: 14 residues. The CDR3, as DNA: TGTGCCAGCAGCCCGTCTCGCTCGTTGGAGACCCAGTACTTC. Amino acids: CASSPSRSLETQYF.

The chain couples TRBV27 to TRBJ2-3; TRBD2 is a possible D gene (6 bases). The CDR3 runs to 15 residues. Germline-derived CDR1 and CDR2 are MNHEY and SMNVEV (reference sequence). Trimming removed 4 bases at V and 2 bases at J, with 13 bases between. The CDR3 loop reads CASSSRGAITDTQYF. Here the CDR3 DNA reads TGTGCCAGCAGTTCCCGCGGGGCCATCACAGATACGCAGTATTTT.

This clonotype appeared many times. The genes are TRBV5-1 and TRBJ1-6, with D possibly matching TRBD1 (6 bases). Per germline, CDR1 SGHRS and CDR2 YFSETQ. This CDR3 has 16 amino acids. V gave up 4 bases and J gave up 0 bases, with 11 bases separating them. CDR3 amino acids: CASSDTGSSYNSPLHF. CDR3 DNA sequence: TGCGCCAGCAGCGACACAGGGAGCTCCTATAATTCACCCCTCCACTTT.

This clonotype was seen at least ten times. The chain carries TRBV5-1 and TRBJ1-5; D not certain. With 0 bases removed from V and 5 bases from J, the gap between germline ends came to 12 bases. Germline V CDR1 and CDR2: SGHRS, YFSETQ. The CDR3 covers 15 residues. The CDR3 region has the DNA TGCGCCAGCAGCTTGGAGGGCGCGCCGGATCAGCCCCAGCATTTT. It specifies CASSLEGAPDQPQHF.

This clonotype has just a few counts. The chain links TRBV7-9 to TRBJ2-1, with 9 bases lining up with TRBD1. The CDR3 extends over 16 amino acids. In germline, CDR1 is SEHNR, CDR2 FQNEAQ (reference sequence). The ends lost 3 bases at V and 5 bases at J; junction bases unmatched: 8. The CDR3 DNA reads as TGTGCCAGCAGCTTGCGGACAGGGGAGGGAAACAATGAGCAGTTCTTC. Its protein product is CASSLRTGEGNNEQFF.

The rearrangement uses TRBV20-1 and TRBJ2-3; 8 positions agree with TRBD2. The CDR3 consists of 15 residues. V lost 4 bases, J lost 6 bases, and 12 bases stayed unmatched. Germline V gene lookup returns CDR1 DFQATT and CDR2 SNEGSKA (reference sequence). The CDR3 sequence is CSATPLADYRDTQYF. CDR3 DNA: TGCAGTGCTACTCCACTAGCGGACTATAGGGATACGCAGTATTTT.

The chain recombines TRBV11-2 with TRBJ2-2; possible D gene TRBD1, 5 bases. V was shortened by 1 base and J by 5 bases, with 11 bases between the two germline ends. The CDR3 has 15 amino acids. CDR1 SGHAT and CDR2 FQNNGV come from the germline V gene. The CDR3 region has the DNA TGTGCCAGCAGCTTAGGACAGAGAATGACCGGGGAGCTGTTTTTT. It encodes CASSLGQRMTGELFF.